This T cell receptor (beta chain) was obtained from a study of T-cell reconstitution after alpha-beta-depleted transplantation in children. There are many counts of this clonotype. Preparation of the TCRbeta library used unique molecular identifiers. TCRdb recomputed calls from the PCR reads with MiXCR, one row per CDR3 protein. Among about 610,000 distinct CDR3 sequences, roughly 10% were seen once, and the ten largest hold roughly 4%. This CDR3 has 13 amino acids. V was trimmed by 4 bases and J by 1 base, leaving 6 bases between them. This chain joins TRBV12-3 or TRBV12-4 and TRBJ2-3; D gene unclear. The TCR sequence derives from a human donor who donated a stem cell graft to a child with acute myeloid leukemia. Sequencing was performed on PBMCs from the stem cell graft donor, taken from the stem cell graft. CDR3 coding DNA: TGTGCCAGCAGTTATCACGGCACAGATACGCAGTATTTT. Its translation is CASSYHGTDTQYF.